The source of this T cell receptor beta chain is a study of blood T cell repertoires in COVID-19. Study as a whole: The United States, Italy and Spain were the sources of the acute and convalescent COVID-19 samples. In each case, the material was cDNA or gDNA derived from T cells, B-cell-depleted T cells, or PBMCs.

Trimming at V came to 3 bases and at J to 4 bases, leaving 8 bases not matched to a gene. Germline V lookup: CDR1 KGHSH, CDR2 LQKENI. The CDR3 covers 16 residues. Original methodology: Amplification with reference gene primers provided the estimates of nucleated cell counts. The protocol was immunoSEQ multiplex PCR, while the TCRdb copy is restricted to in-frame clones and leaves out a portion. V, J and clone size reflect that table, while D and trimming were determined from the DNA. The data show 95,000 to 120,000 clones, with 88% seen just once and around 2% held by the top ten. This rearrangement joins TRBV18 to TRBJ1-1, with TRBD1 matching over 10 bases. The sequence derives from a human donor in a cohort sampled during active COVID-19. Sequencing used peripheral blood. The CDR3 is CASSPPDRGRITEAFF. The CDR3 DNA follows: TGTGCCAGCTCACCCCCCGACAGGGGGCGTATCACTGAAGCTTTCTTT.